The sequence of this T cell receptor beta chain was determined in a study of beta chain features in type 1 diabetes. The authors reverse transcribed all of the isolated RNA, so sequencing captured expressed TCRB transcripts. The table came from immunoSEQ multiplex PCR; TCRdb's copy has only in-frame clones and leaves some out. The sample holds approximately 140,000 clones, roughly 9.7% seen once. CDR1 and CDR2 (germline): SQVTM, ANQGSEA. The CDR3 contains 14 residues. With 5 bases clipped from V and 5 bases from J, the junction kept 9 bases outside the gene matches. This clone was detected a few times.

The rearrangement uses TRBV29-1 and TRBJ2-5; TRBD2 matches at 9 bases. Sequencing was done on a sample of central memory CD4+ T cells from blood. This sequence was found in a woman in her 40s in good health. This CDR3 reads CSVSLAGGSETQYF. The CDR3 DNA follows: TGCAGCGTTTCCCTTGCGGGGGGGTCCGAGACCCAGTACTTC.